The TCR beta chain described here comes from a study of cytomegalovirus exposure and HLA in healthy donors. A multiplex PCR was run with 60 Vbeta primers and 13 Jbeta primers. Using immunoSEQ multiplex PCR, the repertoire was profiled, and TCRdb retains in-frame clones only, with some absent. In the table there are over 150,000 clones, just under 80% of which are singletons. V was shortened by 5 bases and J by 2 bases, with 9 bases between the two germline ends. The CDR3 extends over 13 amino acids. From germline, CDR1 is SGHAT and CDR2 FQNNGV. Note on this clone: The antigen remains undetermined.

Study conclusions and caveats: In a later analysis, HLA-associated beta chains showed higher expansion and lower generation probabilities than comparable chains. According to the study, some 160 TCR beta chains were cytomegalovirus-associated. Common viral pathogens (according to a later analysis) appeared linked to several of the most significant clusters. A later examination showed that TCR association rates differed by HLA locus, with DRB1 most and HLA-C fewest.

The gene calls are TRBV11-2 and TRBJ1-2; possible D gene TRBD1, 6 bases. Source material: PBMCs. This receptor was identified in a woman between 45 and 65 years old in good health and CMV-seropositive. Here the CDR3 reads CASSPTGNYGYTF. The CDR3 DNA follows: TGTGCCAGCAGCCCCACAGGGAACTATGGCTACACCTTC.